This T cell receptor beta chain was sequenced in a study of CD8+ T cells in alopecia areata (dated by TCRdb to about 2018). In terms of the full investigation: Treated patients were enrolled in an open-label pilot trial of oral tofacitinib at 5 to 10 mg twice daily for moderate-to-severe alopecia areata. Tofacitinib was given for 6 to 18 months, followed by 6 months of follow-up off drug to assess delayed response and recurrence. The SALT score, which quantifies the percentage of affected scalp surface area, was used to measure disease severity in treated patients. High-throughput TCRbeta sequencing was used to examine T cell clonal expansion in alopecia areata in both the C3H/HeJ mouse model and human patients. On the human side, TCRbeta sequencing was run on scalp tissue and on sorted CD4+ and CD8+ peripheral blood T cells from healthy controls and from alopecia areata patients with either patchy or totalis/universalis disease. Patients on tofacitinib were biopsied at baseline and after 4 and 24 weeks of treatment, and several of the patients also had a later scalp biopsy. Scalp clonality was compared among normal scalp (n=4), patchy alopecia areata scalp (n=8), and alopecia totalis/universalis scalp (n=8). RNA came from the PAXgene miRNA kit for fixed scalp, the miRNeasy kit for PBMCs, and the RNeasy kit for mouse skin. immunoSEQ multiplex PCR using 35 Vbeta forward primers and 13 Jbeta reverse primers was used to amplify TCRbeta CDR3 regions.

What the work shows at the level of the full study, not this receptor alone: Many expanded lesional clones persisted in scalp and blood during tofacitinib treatment, which may partly explain relapse after stopping treatment. Compared with normal scalp, lesional scalp had higher clonality and more expanded CD8+ clones, particularly in alopecia totalis/universalis, a pattern that suggests antigenic drive. Because the treated cohort was small and had only one nonresponder, larger studies are needed to examine links between baseline CD8+ expansion and response. Tofacitinib significantly lowered scalp clonality and the number of expanded CD8+ clones among the top 100 scalp clones. Shared TCR sequences between patients were less evident than in mice, which may be partly attributable to HLA diversity in the patient population. Scalp TCR repertoire analysis is complicated because resident alphabeta T cells in normal human skin are also sequenced, whereas mouse skin is dominated by gammadelta T cells.

The library was prepared using the immunoSEQ multiplex PCR assay. RNA was extracted from all samples and reverse transcribed into cDNA, which served as template for TCR sequencing. SuperScript III was used for first-strand cDNA synthesis, primed with a 2:1 mix of oligo-dT and random hexamers. Amplification bias was assessed with a synthetic immune receptor repertoire, and residual bias was removed computationally. Per the source publication's procedure: Raw reads were preprocessed for error removal, and CDR3 was defined according to IMGT conventions as running from the conserved cysteine to phenylalanine. Clonality was calculated as 1 minus Shannon entropy normalized by log2 of the number of productive unique TCRs. CD4 or CD8 identity of scalp clones was inferred by cross-referencing scalp TCRbeta sequences with sorted blood CD4 and CD8 repertoires. The clones in this table, taken by TCRdb from immuneACCESS, are in-frame only. Not every clone is retained; where verified, under half of the shortfall comes from an unresolved V gene, and the cause of the rest is unknown. That table supplies the V and J calls and clone size; D and trimming were determined from the DNA. For this sample there are around 180,000 clones; roughly 60% appear just once. The ten most abundant clones make up 1.3% of the sample.

Note on this clone: Its antigen target is currently unknown. No much larger clonotype is one base removed from it; base qualities were not supplied.

CDR1 SNHLY and CDR2 FYNNEI were looked up in the germline V gene. Trimming costs V 7 bases and J 4 bases, and their ends lie 3 bases apart. The CDR3 runs 10 residues from the cysteine to the phenylalanine. Only CDR3 DNA is held: 30 bases, read in frame from base 1. Read against the paper, the sample's treatment or condition label means: oral pan-JAK inhibitor, 5-10 mg twice daily. Lesional scalp punch biopsies and peripheral blood were obtained from alopecia areata patients. PBMCs were isolated by density centrifugation and stained for CD3, CD4 and CD8, after which CD4+ and CD8+ T cells were sorted on a FACSAria.

Recombination linked TRBV2 to TRBJ2-3; too little of a D gene remains to name it. The clonotype comes from a human donor with alopecia areata. Sequenced here: CD4+ T cells sorted from blood, sampled between weeks 49 and 50, from a patient treated with tofacitinib. The CDR3 here reads CASKSDTQYF. The DNA reads TGTGCCAGCAAATCAGATACGCAGTATTTT.